This T cell receptor beta chain originates from a study of blood T cell repertoires in COVID-19. Study-level information: Samples representing acute and convalescent COVID-19 were sourced from the United States, Italy and Spain. In each case, the material was cDNA or gDNA derived from T cells, B-cell-depleted T cells, or PBMCs.

TCRdb keeps only in-frame clones here, not all; method: immunoSEQ multiplex PCR. The sample lists some 230,000 clones; roughly four fifths were seen once. The CDR3 sequence is 11 residues long. From germline, CDR1 is MNHNY and CDR2 SVGAGI (reference sequence). V lost 10 bases and J 4 bases, leaving 8 bases between the germline ends. The chain links TRBV6-6 to TRBJ2-1, with a weak D call TRBD2 (6 bases). Sequencing was carried out using peripheral blood. The sequence was obtained from a woman younger than 45 who had recovered from COVID-19. As DNA, the CDR3 is TGTGCCATTAGCGGTTACAATGAGCAGTTCTTC. It encodes CAISGYNEQFF.